The 30 T cell receptor beta chains below come from one sample, sequenced in a study of breast tumors, draining lymph nodes, adjacent tissues. Axillary draining lymph nodes of breast cancer patients supplied the node samples. From the multiplex PCR reads, TCRdb called clonotypes with MiXCR, one entry per CDR3 protein. Of some 230,000 distinct CDR3 sequences in the sample, approximately 36% were seen once. The sequencing sample was made of axillary lymph node tissue. Receptors were obtained from a female donor with breast cancer. Some clones in this sample may be carry-over from other donors' samples.

This clonotype was seen many times. The chain's CDR3 is CASSPQGARDTGELFF. Written as DNA, the CDR3 is TGTGCCAGCAGCCCCCAGGGGGCGCGGGACACCGGGGAGCTGTTTTTT. This chain connects TRBV7-8 to TRBJ2-2, with 8 bases fitting TRBD1. Germline V CDR1 and CDR2: SGHVS, FQNEAQ. The CDR3 is 16 residues long. Losses at the gene ends were 5 bases for V and 3 bases for J; bases not matched to a gene: 8.

The sample holds a few counts of this clonotype. J is TRBJ2-2 and V is TRBV6-5, with 8 bases aligning to TRBD2. The V segment lost 3 bases and the J segment 6 bases; nucleotides outside the gene matches: 6. Germline V gives CDR1 MNHEY, CDR2 SVGAGI. CDR3 length equals 15 residues. Written as DNA, the CDR3 is TGTGCCAGCAGTTATTTTGCGGGGGGAGCCGGGGAGCTGTTTTTT. It encodes CASSYFAGGAGELFF.

This clonotype was seen repeatedly, ten times or more. This sequence joins TRBV4-1 and TRBJ1-2; TRBD1 agrees at 11 bases. Unmatched junction bases numbered 10, after V lost 4 bases and J lost 6 bases. In germline, CDR1 is MGHRA, CDR2 YSYEKL. This CDR3 region has 16 residues. CDR3 loop: CASSPDGDRGFHGYTF. The CDR3 DNA follows: TGCGCCAGCAGCCCCGACGGGGACAGGGGGTTTCATGGCTACACCTTC.

This clonotype was seen ten or more times. The chain joins TRBV7-2 to TRBJ1-2, with no clear D. The CDR3 length is 14 residues. The V end was cut by 2 bases, the J end by 2 bases, with 9 bases between. Germline V gene data show CDR1 as SGHTA and CDR2 as FQGNSA. This CDR3 is CASSLPLGNYGYTF. The CDR3 bases are TGTGCCAGCAGCTTACCTCTGGGAAACTATGGCTACACCTTC. The complete variable domain, with remaining parts taken from reference TRBV7-2 and TRBJ1-2, reads GAGVSQSPSNKVTEKGKDVELRCDPISGHTALYWYRQSLGQGLEFLIYFQGNSAPDKSGLPSDRFSAERTGGSVSTLTIQRTQQEDSAVYLCASSLPLGNYGYTFGSGTRLTVV.

This chain connects TRBV19 to TRBJ1-2, with a weak D call TRBD1 (6 bases). The germline V gene has CDR1 LNHDA and CDR2 SQIVND (reference sequence). Trimming stripped 4 bases from V and 5 bases from J, with 14 bases between. This CDR3 region has 14 residues. CDR3 sequence (DNA): TGTGCCAGTAGTACGACCCGGACAGCATATGGCTACACCTTC. It is translated as CASSTTRTAYGYTF.

The table lists this clonotype with a few counts. The rearrangement links TRBV20-1 to TRBJ2-1; D perhaps matches TRBD2 (5 bases). The CDR3 is 14 amino acids. Per the germline V gene, CDR1 is DFQATT and CDR2 is SNEGSKA (reference sequence). CDR3 protein: CSPAERSTYNEQFF. The CDR3 DNA follows: TGCAGCCCCGCGGAGCGGTCCACCTACAATGAGCAGTTCTTC.

This clonotype came up many times. The genes are TRBV20-1 and TRBJ2-5, with 12 bases aligning to TRBD1. The CDR3 is made up of 16 amino acids. From germline, CDR1 is DFQATT and CDR2 SNEGSKA (reference sequence). Germline trimming cut 0 bases from V and 5 bases from J; bases unmatched to any gene: 7. The CDR3 coding sequence is TGCAGTGCTAGAGATTTTAGGGACAGGGGGCGTGAGACCCAGTACTTC. Encoded protein: CSARDFRDRGRETQYF.

This clonotype has at least ten counts. The genes are TRBV2 and TRBJ2-7; 8 positions agree with TRBD2. Germline V gene sequence: CDR1 SNHLY, CDR2 FYNNEI. CDR3 size: 13 residues. V lost 7 bases, J lost 6 bases, and 8 bases stayed unmatched. CDR3 in amino acids: CASNKRESSEQYF. The CDR3 bases are TGTGCCAGCAACAAGCGGGAGAGCTCCGAGCAGTACTTC.

This clonotype was recorded at least ten times. This chain links TRBV9 with TRBJ1-6; 9 bases match TRBD1. The CDR3 has 15 amino acids. V lost 2 bases, J lost 5 bases, and 2 bases stayed unmatched. Germline-derived CDR1 and CDR2 are SGDLS and YYNGEE. CDR3 nucleotides: TGTGCCAGCAGCGTGACAGGGGGGAATAATTCACCCCTCCACTTT. Encoded protein: CASSVTGGNNSPLHF. Filled out from reference TRBV9 and TRBJ1-6, the complete variable domain reads DSGVTQTPKHLITATGQRVTLRCSPRSGDLSVYWYQQSLDQGLQFLIQYYNGEERAKGNILERFSAQQFPDLHSELNLSSLELGDSALYFCASSVTGGNNSPLHFGNGTRLTVT.

The sample holds many counts of this clonotype. V gene TRBV14 combines with J gene TRBJ2-7; weak D call: TRBD1 (6 bases). The CDR3 is made up of 15 amino acids. The germline V gene has CDR1 SGHDN and CDR2 FVKESK. V lost 2 bases and J 2 bases, leaving 13 bases between the germline ends. This CDR3 reads CASSQLQGYAYEQYF. The CDR3 DNA follows: TGTGCCAGCAGCCAACTGCAGGGGTATGCCTACGAGCAGTACTTC.

The chain uses TRBV6-2 or TRBV6-3 and TRBJ2-5, with 7 bases aligning to TRBD1. The CDR3 has 18 residues. V shed 0 bases, J shed 4 bases, and the junction held 14 bases outside the gene matches. The germline V gene encodes CDR1 MNHEY and CDR2 SVGEGT. The CDR3 nucleotides read TGTGCCAGCAGTTACTCGAGGGGGCATTGGTTAGTTCGAGAGACCCAGTACTTC. Amino acid sequence: CASSYSRGHWLVRETQYF.

This clonotype showed up many times. The chain is built from TRBV4-1 and TRBJ2-7, with TRBD2 as a possible D gene (6 bases). Germline CDR1 is MGHRA and CDR2 is YSYEKL. The V end lost 4 bases, the J end lost 1 base, and 11 bases lay between the germline ends. This CDR3 has 14 residues. The chain's CDR3 is CASSPRAGSYEQYF. CDR3 in DNA: TGCGCCAGCAGCCCCCGCGCGGGGTCCTACGAGCAGTACTTC.

This clonotype was counted many times. The chain uses TRBV19 and TRBJ1-6; D remains ambiguous. Germline-derived CDR1 and CDR2 are LNHDA and SQIVND (reference sequence). The CDR3 is 14 amino acids. Trimming stripped 0 bases from V and 7 bases from J, with 7 bases between. The CDR3: CASSIDGSNSPLHF. CDR3 DNA sequence: TGTGCCAGTAGTATAGATGGGTCCAATTCACCCCTCCACTTT.

This clonotype was detected ten times or more. The V gene is TRBV11-3, the J gene TRBJ2-7; 7 nucleotides match TRBD2. The length of the CDR3 is 15 residues. The ends lost 5 bases at V and 3 bases at J; junction bases unmatched: 10. Per germline, CDR1 SGHNT and CDR2 YENEEA. CDR3 residues: CASSGREAIGYEQYF. Written as DNA, the CDR3 is TGTGCCAGCAGCGGCCGGGAGGCCATAGGCTACGAGCAGTACTTC. The whole variable domain, filled in from reference TRBV11-3 and TRBJ2-7, reads EAGVVQSPRYKIIEKKQPVAFWCNPISGHNTLYWYLQNLGQGPELLIRYENEEAVDDSQLPKDRFSAERLKGVDSTLKIQPAELGDSAVYLCASSGREAIGYEQYFGPGTRLTVT.

As for this clonotype: Given a much more abundant clone one base away, this may be a read error. The J gene is TRBJ1-4, the V gene TRBV13; D is ambiguous. Trimming cost V 4 bases and J 4 bases, with 10 bases left between them. Germline V gene lookup returns CDR1 PRHDT and CDR2 FYEKMQ (reference sequence). This CDR3 is 14 amino acids long. Here the CDR3 DNA reads TGTGCCAGCAGCTCGCAAGGCCTTAATGAAAAACTGTTTTTT. It encodes CASSSQGLNEKLFF.

This rearrangement joins TRBV19 to TRBJ1-6, with D hard to call. The CDR3 length is 15 residues. The germline V and J ends were trimmed by 7 bases and 0 bases, with 10 bases remaining between them. Germline CDR1 reads LNHDA; CDR2 reads SQIVND (reference sequence). CDR3: CASNEGGSYNSPLHF. In DNA, the CDR3 is TGTGCCAGTAACGAAGGCGGCTCCTATAATTCACCCCTCCACTTT.

This clonotype has a count of ten or more. A much larger clone sits a single nucleotide away, making a read error possible. The chain joins TRBV20-1 to TRBJ2-7; TRBD2 matches 10 bases. The germline V gene encodes CDR1 DFQATT and CDR2 SNEGSKA (reference sequence). Losses at the gene ends were 0 bases for V and 7 bases for J; bases not matched to a gene: 15. The CDR3 spans 17 residues. The CDR3 DNA reads as TGCAGTGCTAGAGATCGGGGGACTAGCGCGAGATCGGGGGAGCAGTACTTC. Its protein is CSARDRGTSARSGEQYF.

This clonotype appeared a few times. This rearrangement joins TRBV9 to TRBJ1-1; D is unresolved. CDR1 is SGDLS and CDR2 is YYNGEE in the germline V gene. V was shortened by 0 bases and J by 6 bases, with 9 bases between the two germline ends. CDR3 length: 13 amino acids. CDR3 in DNA: TGTGCCAGCAGCGTAGCTGAGGGCGCTGAAGCTTTCTTT. Translating gives CASSVAEGAEAFF.

There are many counts of this clonotype. The CDR3: CASSRGTVSYGYTF. DNA of the CDR3: TGTGCCAGCAGCCGTGGGACCGTTAGTTATGGCTACACCTTC. V and J are TRBV6-5 and TRBJ1-2, with a tentative D call TRBD1 (5 bases). V shed 6 bases and J shed 5 bases, with 16 bases lying between them. The CDR3 is 14 amino acids. In germline, CDR1 is MNHEY, CDR2 SVGAGI.

This clonotype was seen at least ten times. The chain couples TRBV6-4 to TRBJ1-2; possibly TRBD1 for D (5 bases). Germline V gene sequence: CDR1 MRHNA, CDR2 SNTAGT. The CDR3 extends over 13 amino acids. The V and J ends lost 6 bases and 2 bases respectively, with 10 bases between them. The CDR3 sequence is CASSMGPNYGYTF. The DNA of the CDR3 is TGTGCCAGCAGCATGGGGCCAAACTATGGCTACACCTTC.

This clonotype was seen repeatedly, ten times or more. The chain has TRBV20-1 and TRBJ1-4, with 7 bases aligning to TRBD1. Germline V gene data show CDR1 as DFQATT and CDR2 as SNEGSKA (reference sequence). The CDR3 contains 14 residues. With V trimmed by 6 bases and J by 4 bases, 8 bases remained unmatched. CDR3 sequence (DNA): TGCAGTGCCCCAGGGGGGGGGCTTAATGAAAAACTGTTTTTT. This encodes CSAPGGGLNEKLFF.

In regard to this clonotype: Being one base from a much bigger clone, this may be a read error. This CDR3 fails to terminate in the conserved phenylalanine or tryptophan, so it likely reflects a read error. The DNA is left out, because the CDR3 cannot be placed on it with certainty; the CDR3 is given as TCRdb lists it. The V gene is TRBV20-1, the J gene TRBJ1-2. The CDR3 contains 12 residues when both ends are counted. The germline V gene encodes CDR1 DFQATT and CDR2 SNEGSKA (reference sequence). CDR3 sequence: CSASGANYGSTY.

A word on this clonotype: This may arise from a read error, as a much more abundant clone is one base away. Lacking the conserved final phenylalanine or tryptophan, this CDR3 likely reflects a read error. The chain carries TRBV5-8 and TRBJ2-3, with D possibly matching TRBD2 (5 bases). The V end lost 4 bases, the J end lost 2 bases, and 20 bases lay between the germline ends. Germline CDR1 SGHTS, CDR2 YDEGEE. CDR3 size: 17 residues. The CDR3 protein is CASSLVSTGDDTDTQYL. The CDR3 DNA follows: TGTGCCAGCAGCCTGGTCTCGACCGGGGATGACACAGATACGCAGTATTTG.

The chain joins TRBV10-2 to TRBJ1-2; D might be TRBD1 (5 bases). Germline lookup yields CDR1 WSHSY and CDR2 SAAADI. V lost 2 bases to trimming and J lost 5 bases, with 15 bases between them. The CDR3 extends over 15 amino acids. The CDR3 DNA is TGCGCCAGCAGTGAGGAGCCCAGGGACCCATATGGCTACACCTTC. Amino acid sequence: CASSEEPRDPYGYTF.

Ten or more counts support this clonotype. The chain links TRBV2 to TRBJ2-3; 7 positions match TRBD1. Unmatched junction bases numbered 7, after V lost 5 bases and J lost 5 bases. The CDR3 spans 14 residues. Germline V gene lookup returns CDR1 SNHLY and CDR2 FYNNEI. This CDR3 reads CASSPDRTGDTQYF. CDR3 DNA: TGTGCCAGCAGTCCGGACAGGACAGGAGATACGCAGTATTTT.

This clonotype was seen many times. The chain carries TRBV30 and TRBJ1-4, with unresolved D. The CDR3 contains 14 residues. Germline CDR1 GTSNPN, CDR2 SVGIG (reference sequence). Between the trimmed V and J ends, which lost 2 bases and 8 bases, there was a span of 15 bases. The CDR3 region is CAWSKAPGNEKLFF. CDR3 sequence (DNA): TGTGCCTGGAGTAAAGCCCCGGGGAACGAAAAACTGTTTTTT.

The chain combines TRBV6-5 with TRBJ2-7, with 7 bases that match TRBD2. Germline CDR1 and CDR2: MNHEY and SVGAGI. The CDR3 has 15 amino acids. The ends lost 8 bases at V and 4 bases at J; junction bases unmatched: 14. In DNA form, the CDR3 reads TGTGCCAGCGGGCGCGGGAGTAGTGGAAAGTACGAGCAGTACTTC. It is translated as CASGRGSSGKYEQYF.

In this sample, this clonotype turned up many times. This chain joins TRBV7-2 and TRBJ2-7; D is unclear. The V end lost 1 base, the J end lost 3 bases, and 13 bases lay between the germline ends. The CDR3 runs to 15 residues. Looked up from germline, CDR1 is SGHTA and CDR2 is FQGNSA. The CDR3 spells CASSLGAAARYEQYF. CDR3 DNA: TGTGCCAGCAGCTTAGGGGCCGCGGCGCGCTACGAGCAGTACTTC. Variable domain in full (rest from reference TRBV7-2 and TRBJ2-7): GAGVSQSPSNKVTEKGKDVELRCDPISGHTALYWYRQSLGQGLEFLIYFQGNSAPDKSGLPSDRFSAERTGGSVSTLTIQRTQQEDSAVYLCASSLGAAARYEQYFGPGTRLTVT.

The chain joins TRBV29-1 to TRBJ2-7; maybe TRBD2 (5 bases). V was shortened by 8 bases and J by 2 bases, with 13 bases between the two germline ends. The germline V gene encodes CDR1 SQVTM and CDR2 ANQGSEA. This CDR3 is built from 12 residues. In DNA form, the CDR3 reads TGCAGCCGTCTCCCGGGAACCTACGAGCAGTACTTC. Amino acid sequence: CSRLPGTYEQYF.

The rearrangement links TRBV6-5 to TRBJ1-5; tentatively, D is TRBD1 (6 bases). The germline V and J ends were trimmed by 5 bases and 7 bases, with 21 bases remaining between them. This CDR3 has 16 amino acids. Germline V gives CDR1 MNHEY, CDR2 SVGAGI. CDR3 nucleotides: TGTGCCAGCAGTAGGGGGGCCCAGGGTAGTTGGCAGCCCCAGCATTTT. Its protein product is CASSRGAQGSWQPQHF.